This T cell receptor (beta chain) was obtained from a study of T cell responses to AZD1222 COVID-19 vaccine. Assay used: immunoSEQ multiplex PCR; TCRdb lists only in-frame clones, some missing. The top ten clones hold 6% to 8.5% of a sample with 200,000 or so clones, around 88% of them seen once. The CDR3 spans 13 residues. V was shortened by 6 bases and J by 4 bases, with 10 bases between the two germline ends. Germline V lookup: CDR1 MNHEY, CDR2 SVGAGI. The TCR sequence derives from an adult in good health. The chain couples TRBV6-5 to TRBJ1-5; no reliable D call. This specimen was peripheral blood, taken on day 0 of AZD1222 vaccination. CDR3: CASSPTYNQPQHF. Written as DNA, the CDR3 is TGTGCCAGCAGCCCAACATATAATCAGCCCCAGCATTTT.